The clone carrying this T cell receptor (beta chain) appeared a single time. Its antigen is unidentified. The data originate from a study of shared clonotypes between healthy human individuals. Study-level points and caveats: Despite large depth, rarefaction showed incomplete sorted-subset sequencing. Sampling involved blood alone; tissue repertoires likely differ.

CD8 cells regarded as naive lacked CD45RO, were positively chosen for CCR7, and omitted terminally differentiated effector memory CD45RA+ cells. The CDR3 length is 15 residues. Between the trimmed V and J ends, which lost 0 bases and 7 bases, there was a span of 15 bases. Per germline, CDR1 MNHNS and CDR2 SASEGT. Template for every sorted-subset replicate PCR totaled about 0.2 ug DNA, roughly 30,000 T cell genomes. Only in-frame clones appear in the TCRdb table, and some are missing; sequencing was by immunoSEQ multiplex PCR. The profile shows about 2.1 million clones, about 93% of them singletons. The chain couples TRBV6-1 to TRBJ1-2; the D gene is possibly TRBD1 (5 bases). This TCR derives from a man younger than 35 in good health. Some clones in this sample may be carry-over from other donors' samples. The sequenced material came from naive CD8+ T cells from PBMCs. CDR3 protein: CASSEAASGWSGYTF. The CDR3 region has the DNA TGTGCCAGCAGTGAAGCAGCCTCAGGGTGGAGTGGCTACACCTTC.